The rows below give T cell receptor beta chains drawn from one sample of a study of cytomegalovirus exposure and HLA in healthy donors. Repertoires were generated with immunoSEQ multiplex PCR, while TCRdb's copy carries only in-frame clones and drops some. The sample consists of about 130,000 clones, about 80% of them appearing once. The sample comprised PBMCs. The source is a man aged 30-40 years in good health and CMV-seropositive. CDR3s include the opening cysteine and the closing phenylalanine or tryptophan.

V: TRBV7-9
J: TRBJ2-1
CDR3: CASTSGQGASEQFF

V: TRBV10-2
J: TRBJ2-4
CDR3: CASSPTSGGVAKNIQYF

V: TRBV6-5
J: TRBJ2-1
CDR3: CASQGSYNEQFF

V: TRBV7-3
J: TRBJ2-3
CDR3: CASSTSGGGVDTQYF

V: TRBV6-1
J: TRBJ2-1
CDR3: CASSEYLAGGYNEQFF

V: TRBV25-1
J: TRBJ2-1
CDR3: CASSERKGQGANEQFF

V: TRBV6-4
J: TRBJ2-5
CDR3: CASSPGLAGGQETQYF

V: TRBV9
J: TRBJ1-3
CDR3: CASSGGVSSGNTIYF

V: TRBV2
J: TRBJ1-3
CDR3: CASSEEQTISGNTIYF

V: TRBV5-6
J: TRBJ1-2
CDR3: CASSPGQYYGYTF

V: TRBV5-1
J: TRBJ2-7
CDR3: CASSLRGRGGRAYEQYF

V: TRBV11-2
J: TRBJ2-7
CDR3: CASSQKERERYEQYF

V: TRBV9
J: TRBJ1-1
CDR3: CASSQEGGPRAFF

V: TRBV18
J: TRBJ1-5
CDR3: CASSPRQDQPQHF

V: TRBV2
J: TRBJ1-5
CDR3: CASSEATGGFNQPQHF

V: TRBV7-8
J: TRBJ1-5
CDR3: CASSSDRGQPQHF

V: TRBV6-1
J: TRBJ2-7
CDR3: CASRKGAYEQYF

V: TRBV5-1
J: TRBJ1-2
CDR3: CASSPGQDPGGYTF

V: TRBV14
J: TRBJ2-1
CDR3: CASSPLRQGEMYNEQFF

V: TRBV6-4
J: TRBJ2-3
CDR3: CASSDSTGGADTQYF

V: TRBV29-1
J: TRBJ2-1
CDR3: CSVGRGGEQFF

V: TRBV5-1
J: TRBJ2-7
CDR3: CASSLVRGTEQYF

V: TRBV10-1
J: TRBJ2-3
CDR3: CASSRGGDTQYF

V: TRBV5-1
J: TRBJ1-4
CDR3: CASSLEGRGKLFF

V: TRBV7-8
J: TRBJ1-1
CDR3: CASRQDREVAEAFF

V: TRBV19
J: TRBJ2-7
CDR3: CASSIKTGGAYEQYF

V: TRBV5-1
J: TRBJ2-2
CDR3: CASRGGGPNTGELFF

V: TRBV5-1
J: TRBJ2-7
CDR3: CASSDPRTSGSGVQYF

V: TRBV27
J: TRBJ2-3
CDR3: CASSLSPSGGHSTDTQYF

V: TRBV19
J: TRBJ2-3
CDR3: CASSRSSGGSTDTQYF

V: TRBV5-1
J: TRBJ2-7
CDR3: CASSSGTSGGQSSYEQYF

V: TRBV7-8
J: TRBJ1-1
CDR3: CASSLHFNRGPMGAFF

V: TRBV5-1
J: TRBJ2-7
CDR3: CASSSGQGGYEQYF

V: TRBV5-1
J: TRBJ1-2
CDR3: CASSSAGDPYGYTF

V: TRBV18
J: TRBJ2-7
CDR3: CASSPSSGTQYEQYF

V: TRBV6-6
J: TRBJ2-6
CDR3: CASTRGGLGANVLTF

V: TRBV9
J: TRBJ2-5
CDR3: CASSLRGTTTRETQYF

V: TRBV20-1
J: TRBJ1-2
CDR3: CSASEGSGYTF

V: TRBV28
J: TRBJ2-6
CDR3: CATPQGSGANVLTF

V: TRBV29-1
J: TRBJ1-4
CDR3: CSVRQGLLFF

V: TRBV4-3
J: TRBJ1-2
CDR3: CASSQAQGMNYGYTF

V: TRBV14
J: TRBJ2-3
CDR3: CASSRPGATTTDTQYF

V: TRBV5-1
J: TRBJ2-5
CDR3: CASSQRLYRDRALAGGSGEYF

V: TRBV19
J: TRBJ1-2
CDR3: CASSPDQTGVNYGYTF

V: TRBV5-6
J: TRBJ2-1
CDR3: CATQYRGHSSYNEQFF

V: TRBV7-7
J: TRBJ2-3
CDR3: CASSAGLAGATDTQYF